Listed below are T cell receptor beta chains from one sample, sequenced in a study of T-cell reconstitution after alpha-beta-depleted transplantation in children. TCRdb re-derived calls from the PCR reads in MiXCR, one entry per CDR3 protein. The table lists 100,000 to 130,000 distinct CDR3 sequences, 6.4% of them singletons. Sequences were derived from PBMCs, mostly from graft donor cells, sampled 360 days after TCRalphabeta/CD19-depleted stem cell transplant. The source of these receptors is a male patient between 2 and 10 years old who had a stem cell transplant for acute lymphoblastic leukemia, so the T cells may come from the graft donor. Each CDR3 is given with its conserved first and last residue. The D gene is left open where the match is weak. Some rows have no size entry. The others give once, few or many, or a class for an expanded clone.

TRBV13	TRBJ1-5	few	-	TGTGCCAGCAGCCATACCCAGGGACAAAGGGGCAATCAGCCCCAGCATTTT	CASSHTQGQRGNQPQHF
TRBV7-2	TRBJ2-7	many	TRBD2	TGTGCCAGCAGCTTACGTCCCCTAGCGGGGACCTACGAGCAGTACTTC	CASSLRPLAGTYEQYF
TRBV5-5	TRBJ1-2	many	-	TGTGCCAGCAGCTTGAACCTTTTGACCTATGGCTACACCTTC	CASSLNLLTYGYTF
TRBV7-8	TRBJ2-7	-	-	TGTGCCAGCAGCTTAACCCCGGTTGAGTACTCCTACGAGCAGTACTTC	CASSLTPVEYSYEQYF
TRBV18	TRBJ2-5	few	TRBD1	TGTGCCAGCTCACCACTCCAGGGGGCAGGAGAGACCCAGTACTTC	CASSPLQGAGETQYF
TRBV10-3	TRBJ1-2	many	TRBD1	TGTGCCATCAGGGCCGGGACAGTTAACTATGGCTACACCTTC	CAIRAGTVNYGYTF
TRBV5-1	TRBJ2-7	many	-	TGCGCCAGCAGCTTGGAACGGGCCCCGCAGTACTTC	CASSLERAPQYF
TRBV7-9	TRBJ1-2	-	-	TGTGCCAGCAGCCAAACACGACAGCCCGGCCCGCTAGGCTACACCTTC	CASSQTRQPGPLGYTF
TRBV24-1	TRBJ1-2	many	-	TGTGCCACCAGTGATCCCGCCTTGGGGAGCGGCTACACCTTC	CATSDPALGSGYTF
TRBV6-2/TRBV6-3	TRBJ2-1	many	-	TGTGCCAGCAGTTACCCGGGTAAAGCCCCAAACAATGAGCAGTTCTTC	CASSYPGKAPNNEQFF
TRBV7-2	TRBJ1-1	many	-	TGTGCCAGCAGCTTTCTTAGGATGAACACTGAAGCTTTCTTT	CASSFLRMNTEAFF
TRBV9	TRBJ2-7	-	TRBD1	TGTGCCAGCAGCTCCGGGACAGTAATGTACTTC	CASSSGTVMYF
TRBV9	TRBJ2-5	many	TRBD2	TGTGCCAGCAGTGCTAGCGGGAGGAGGAAGACCCAGTACTTC	CASSASGRRKTQYF
TRBV9	TRBJ2-1	few	TRBD2	TGTGCCAGCAGCTCTACGTCCGGGACTAGCGGCTTTAGCTCCTACAATGAGCAGTTCTTC	CASSSTSGTSGFSSYNEQFF
TRBV27	TRBJ2-7	many	TRBD1	TGTGCCAGCAGTTTATCGAGGACAGGCAACTACGAGCAGTACTTC	CASSLSRTGNYEQYF
TRBV12-3/TRBV12-4	TRBJ2-1	many	TRBD2	TGTGCCAGCAGTTTAGGGACTAGCGGGAGAAATGAGCAGTTCTTC	CASSLGTSGRNEQFF